The next 16 T cell receptor beta chains were all read from a single sample in a study of blood T cell repertoires in COVID-19. The table came from immunoSEQ multiplex PCR; TCRdb's copy has only in-frame clones and leaves some out. Of around 130,000 clones in the sample, roughly 90% were seen once. Specimen: peripheral blood. These receptors all stem from a man aged 50-60 years with active or convalescent COVID-19.

This clone occurred once. V gene TRBV2 combines with J gene TRBJ1-6; 7 nucleotides match TRBD1. V was clipped by 6 bases and J by 9 bases; unmatched bases: 8. This CDR3 comprises 14 residues. Germline assignment: CDR1 SNHLY and CDR2 FYNNEI. The CDR3 coding sequence is TGTGCCAGCAGGGAACAGGGGAGCCCTTCACCCCTCCACTTT. This codes for CASREQGSPSPLHF.

The V call is TRBV9, the J call TRBJ2-1, with D perhaps TRBD2 (6 bases). Trimming removed 0 bases at V and 2 bases at J, with 15 bases between. Germline loops: CDR1 SGDLS, CDR2 YYNGEE. The CDR3 length is 17 residues. The CDR3 DNA is TGTGCCAGCAGCGTAGGGTCTATAGCGGTAACCTACAATGAGCAGTTCTTC. The encoded protein is CASSVGSIAVTYNEQFF.

V and J are TRBV5-4 and TRBJ1-6; D gene ambiguous. V was trimmed by 0 bases and J by 8 bases, leaving 12 bases between them. The CDR3 covers 15 residues. In germline, CDR1 is SGHNT, CDR2 YYREEE (reference sequence). For the CDR3, the DNA is TGTGCCAGCAGCTTGGACGGTATGGGAGATTCACCCCTCCACTTT. Residues: CASSLDGMGDSPLHF.

The rearrangement joins TRBV28 to TRBJ1-1, with a possible D match to TRBD1 (6 bases). V was pared by 6 bases and J by 4 bases, with 15 bases between. CDR3 length: 14 amino acids. Per germline, CDR1 MDHEN and CDR2 SYDVKM. CDR3 amino acids: CASRPYRVGTEAFF. The CDR3, as DNA: TGTGCCAGCAGGCCCTACAGGGTGGGCACTGAAGCTTTCTTT.

The chain uses TRBV30 and TRBJ1-5; D might be TRBD1 (5 bases). CDR3 length equals 14 residues. Germline lookup yields CDR1 GTSNPN and CDR2 SVGIG (reference sequence). V lost 2 bases and J 5 bases, leaving 13 bases between the germline ends. The CDR3 sequence is CAWSSGFVHQPQHF. DNA for the CDR3: TGTGCCTGGAGTTCAGGGTTCGTCCATCAGCCCCAGCATTTT.

This clone showed up just a few times. The chain joins TRBV5-8 to TRBJ1-2; D not resolved. CDR1 is SGHTS, CDR2 YDEGEE, per germline. The CDR3 extends over 13 amino acids. V lost 7 bases, J lost 6 bases, and 16 bases lay in between. The CDR3 is CASQITSLNGYTF. DNA for the CDR3: TGTGCCAGCCAAATCACAAGTTTGAATGGCTACACCTTC.

This chain links TRBV1 with TRBJ2-3; the table's D gene call, TRBD2, was not cross checked with the DNA. TRBV1 is described as a pseudogene. The length of the CDR3 is 18 residues. DNA for the CDR3: TGCACCAGCAGCCAAGATCCCGGACTAGCGGGTATCACAGATACGCAGTATTTT. Amino acid sequence: CTSSQDPGLAGITDTQYF.

This CDR3 is CASSFRDRGGQETQYF. In nucleotides, the CDR3 is TGCGCCAGCAGCTTCCGGGACAGGGGGGGACAAGAGACCCAGTACTTC. The chain combines TRBV5-1 with TRBJ2-5, with TRBD1 matching 11 bases. From germline, CDR1 is SGHRS and CDR2 YFSETQ. There are 16 residues in the CDR3. J gave up 2 bases and V 2 bases, and 5 bases lay outside the gene matches.

V and J are TRBV10-3 and TRBJ2-3; 14 bases are shared with TRBD2. CDR1 and CDR2 (germline): ENHRY, SYGVKD. V trimming: 8 bases; J trimming: 0 bases; junction bases outside the gene matches: 4. This CDR3 contains 16 residues. CDR3 in DNA: TGTGCCATCCGACTAGCGGGGGGGCTGAGCACAGATACGCAGTATTTT. This codes for CAIRLAGGLSTDTQYF.

This clone has just one count. The chain combines TRBV15 with TRBJ1-4; the D gene is possibly TRBD1 (5 bases). Trimming pared 7 bases from V and 7 bases from J, leaving 19 bases between. Germline V gives CDR1 LNHNV, CDR2 YYDKDF (reference sequence). The CDR3 contains 15 residues. The CDR3 reads CATKLTGGVGEKLFF. The DNA of the CDR3 is TGTGCCACCAAGCTCACAGGAGGGGTGGGTGAAAAACTGTTTTTT.

The chain uses TRBV19 and TRBJ2-5, with D tentatively TRBD2 (6 bases). Between the trimmed V and J ends, which lost 8 bases and 5 bases, there was a span of 9 bases. The V gene's germline CDR1 is LNHDA and CDR2 SQIVND (reference sequence). This CDR3 is 11 amino acids long. CDR3 bases: TGTGCCAGTGGTGGGGGGGAGACCCAGTACTTC. As protein: CASGGGETQYF.

The genes are TRBV25-1 and TRBJ2-6; TRBD1 matches at 7 bases. The CDR3 extends over 16 amino acids. From germline, CDR1 is MGHDK and CDR2 SYGVNS. V dropped 3 bases and J dropped 2; count of bases not matched to a gene: 4. The CDR3 region is CASSDGRGTGANVLTF. The DNA for the CDR3 is TGTGCCAGCAGTGACGGCAGGGGGACTGGGGCCAACGTCCTGACTTTC.

The chain employs TRBV2 and TRBJ1-2; D is undetermined. The ends were cut back, 2 bases at V and 3 bases at J, with 7 bases in the middle. Per the germline V gene, CDR1 is SNHLY and CDR2 is FYNNEI. This CDR3 has 13 residues. CDR3 bases: TGTGCCAGCAGTGAACGGGTCCACTATGGCTACACCTTC. Amino acid sequence: CASSERVHYGYTF.

The chain is built from TRBV25-1 and TRBJ1-1; D remains unclear. CDR1 is MGHDK and CDR2 is SYGVNS in the germline V gene. V was pared by 2 bases and J by 1 base, with 2 bases between. The CDR3 runs 12 residues. CDR3 sequence (DNA): TGTGCCAGCAGTGAACGGAACACTGAAGCTTTCTTT. Protein: CASSERNTEAFF.

The chain couples TRBV7-7 to TRBJ2-6; TRBD1 matches 10 bases. V shed 5 bases and J 0 bases; nucleotides not matched to a gene: 7. CDR3 length: 18 residues. Germline assignment: CDR1 SSHAT and CDR2 FNYEAQ (reference sequence). The CDR3 DNA reads as TGTGCCAGCAGCCCCGGGACAGGGGTCAGCTCTGGGGCCAACGTCCTGACTTTC. The encoded protein is CASSPGTGVSSGANVLTF.

J is TRBJ2-7 and V is TRBV5-1; 10 positions agree with TRBD1. Germline values: CDR1 SGHRS, CDR2 YFSETQ. Losses at the gene ends were 3 bases for V and 2 bases for J; bases not matched to a gene: 8. CDR3 length: 16 amino acids. The CDR3 is CASSSSTGTGAYEQYF. In DNA form, the CDR3 reads TGCGCCAGCAGCTCCTCAACCGGGACAGGGGCCTACGAGCAGTACTTC.